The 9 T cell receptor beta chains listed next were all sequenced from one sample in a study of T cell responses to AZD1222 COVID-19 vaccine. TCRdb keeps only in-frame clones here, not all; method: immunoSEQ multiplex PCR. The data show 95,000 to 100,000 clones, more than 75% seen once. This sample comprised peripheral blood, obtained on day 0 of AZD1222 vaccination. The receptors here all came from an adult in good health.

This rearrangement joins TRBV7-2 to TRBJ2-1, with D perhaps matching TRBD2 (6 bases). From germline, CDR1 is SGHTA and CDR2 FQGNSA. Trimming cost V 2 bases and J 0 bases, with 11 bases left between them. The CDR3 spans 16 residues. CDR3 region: CASSLLAGSSYNEQFF. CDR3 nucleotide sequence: TGTGCCAGCAGCTTATTGGCGGGGAGCTCCTACAATGAGCAGTTCTTC.

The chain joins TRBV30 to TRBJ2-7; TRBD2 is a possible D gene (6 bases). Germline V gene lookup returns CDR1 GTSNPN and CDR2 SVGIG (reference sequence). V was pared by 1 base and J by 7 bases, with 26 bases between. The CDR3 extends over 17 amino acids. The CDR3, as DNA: TGTGCCTGGAGTGGCGGTATAAGGCGGGAACGGCTTAAGGAGCAGTACTTC. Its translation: CAWSGGIRRERLKEQYF.

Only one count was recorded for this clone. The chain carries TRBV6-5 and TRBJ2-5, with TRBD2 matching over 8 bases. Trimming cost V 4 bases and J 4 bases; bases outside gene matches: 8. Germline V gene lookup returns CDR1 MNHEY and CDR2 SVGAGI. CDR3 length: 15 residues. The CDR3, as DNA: TGTGCCAGCAGTTTACAAGCGGGAGCCGGAGAGACCCAGTACTTC. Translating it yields CASSLQAGAGETQYF.

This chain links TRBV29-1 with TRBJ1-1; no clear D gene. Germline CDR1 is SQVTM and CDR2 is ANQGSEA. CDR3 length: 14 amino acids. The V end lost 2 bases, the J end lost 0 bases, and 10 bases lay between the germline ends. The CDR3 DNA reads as TGCAGCGTTGAAAAGGTGCTCATGAACACTGAAGCTTTCTTT. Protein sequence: CSVEKVLMNTEAFF.

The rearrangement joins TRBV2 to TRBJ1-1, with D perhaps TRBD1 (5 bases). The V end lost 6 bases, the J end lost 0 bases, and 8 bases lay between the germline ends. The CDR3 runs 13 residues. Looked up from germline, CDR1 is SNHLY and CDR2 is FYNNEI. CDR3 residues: CASRGTLNTEAFF. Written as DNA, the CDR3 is TGTGCCAGCAGGGGGACCCTGAACACTGAAGCTTTCTTT.

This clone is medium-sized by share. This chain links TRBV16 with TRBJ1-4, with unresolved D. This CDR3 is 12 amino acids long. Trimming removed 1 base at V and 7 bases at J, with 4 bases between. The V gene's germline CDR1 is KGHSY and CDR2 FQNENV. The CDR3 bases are TGTGCCAGCAGCCAATTAGGTGAAAAACTGTTTTTT. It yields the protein CASSQLGEKLFF. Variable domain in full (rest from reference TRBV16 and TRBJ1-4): GEEVAQTPKHLVRGEGQKAKLYCAPIKGHSYVFWYQQVLKNEFKFLISFQNENVFDETGMPKERFSAKCLPNSPCSLEIQATKLEDSAVYFCASSQLGEKLFFGSGTQLSVL.

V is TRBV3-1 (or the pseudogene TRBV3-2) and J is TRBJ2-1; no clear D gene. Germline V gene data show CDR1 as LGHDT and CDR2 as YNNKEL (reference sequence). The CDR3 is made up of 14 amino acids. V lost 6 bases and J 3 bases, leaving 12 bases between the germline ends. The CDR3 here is CASRGYGSYNEQFF. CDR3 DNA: TGTGCCAGCAGGGGTTACGGTAGCTACAATGAGCAGTTCTTC.

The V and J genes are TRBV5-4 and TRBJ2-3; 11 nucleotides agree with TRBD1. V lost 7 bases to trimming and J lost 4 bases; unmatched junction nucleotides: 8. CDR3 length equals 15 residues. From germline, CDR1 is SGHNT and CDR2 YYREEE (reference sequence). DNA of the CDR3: TGTGCCAGCCGTCCCGGGACAGGGGGATCAGATACGCAGTATTTT. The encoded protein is CASRPGTGGSDTQYF.

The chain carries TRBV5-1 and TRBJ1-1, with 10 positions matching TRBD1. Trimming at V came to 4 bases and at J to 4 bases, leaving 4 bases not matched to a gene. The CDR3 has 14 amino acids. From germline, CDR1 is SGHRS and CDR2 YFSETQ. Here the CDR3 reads CASSPRTGGTEAFF. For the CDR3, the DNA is TGCGCCAGCAGCCCAAGGACAGGGGGCACTGAAGCTTTCTTT.